These 19 T cell receptor beta chains were all obtained from the same sample, sequenced in a study of response to subunit inactivated influenza vaccine. Each CDR3 protein gets one entry after TCRdb re-called the RT-PCR reads with MiXCR. This sample has roughly 790,000 distinct CDR3 sequences, with roughly 20% found just once. Sequences were derived from PBMCs from blood, sampled about 5 days after vaccination. The origin of the receptors is a man between 45 and 60 years old who received an inactivated influenza vaccine.

The chain combines TRBV5-1 with TRBJ2-1; 11 bases align to TRBD2. Germline trimming cut 4 bases from V and 6 bases from J; bases unmatched to any gene: 9. CDR1 and CDR2 (germline): SGHRS, YFSETQ. The CDR3 extends over 16 amino acids. This CDR3 reads CASSGGSGRAGNEQFF. The CDR3 nucleotides read TGCGCCAGCAGCGGGGGTAGCGGGAGGGCCGGCAATGAGCAGTTCTTC.

The rearrangement joins TRBV28 to TRBJ2-7; unclear D gene. Germline V gene lookup returns CDR1 MDHEN and CDR2 SYDVKM. The CDR3 runs to 12 residues. The V and J ends lost 3 bases and 7 bases respectively, with 10 bases between them. CDR3 DNA: TGTGCCAGCAGTTTGAACGGGCTTGAGCAGTACTTC. Translating it yields CASSLNGLEQYF.

This clonotype was found many times. V is TRBV29-1 and J is TRBJ2-1; the D is unclear. The CDR3 sequence is 11 residues long. Germline lookup yields CDR1 SQVTM and CDR2 ANQGSEA. V shed 4 bases and J shed 2 bases, with 3 bases lying between them. CDR3 sequence reads: CSVGAYNEQFF. As DNA, the CDR3 is TGCAGCGTTGGGGCCTACAATGAGCAGTTCTTC.

This clonotype came up a few times. V usage is TRBV12-3 or TRBV12-4 and J usage is TRBJ2-7; D gene uncertain. The CDR3 is 14 amino acids. Between the trimmed V and J ends, which lost 7 bases and 2 bases, there was a span of 15 bases. CDR3 region: CASKKGGNTYEQYF. The CDR3 DNA follows: TGTGCCAGCAAAAAAGGTGGGAATACCTACGAGCAGTACTTC.

CDR3 sequence: CASTQLIGTGELFF. CDR3 coding DNA: TGTGCCAGCACCCAACTAATAGGGACCGGGGAGCTGTTTTTT. The chain recombines TRBV6-2 or TRBV6-3 with TRBJ2-2; D remains ambiguous. Looked up from germline, CDR1 is MNHEY and CDR2 is SVGEGT. Deletions cut 7 bases from V and 5 bases from J, with 14 bases between. This CDR3 has 14 amino acids.

The DNA for the CDR3 is TGCAGTGCTAGATCCCTTACGGGACAGGGTGAGAATGAGCAGTTCTTC. Amino acid sequence: CSARSLTGQGENEQFF. The chain carries TRBV20-1 and TRBJ2-1; 9 positions match TRBD1. The length of the CDR3 is 16 residues. V dropped 2 bases and J dropped 7; count of bases not matched to a gene: 12. In germline, CDR1 is DFQATT, CDR2 SNEGSKA (reference sequence).

This clonotype occurred a few times. This rearrangement joins TRBV7-2 to TRBJ2-5; perhaps TRBD2 as D (6 bases). V was shortened by 2 bases and J by 1 base, with 17 bases between the two germline ends. Germline V lookup: CDR1 SGHTA, CDR2 FQGNSA. CDR3 length equals 17 residues. This chain's CDR3 is CASSLTVGGGFQETQYF. The DNA of the CDR3 is TGTGCCAGCAGCTTAACTGTCGGGGGAGGATTCCAAGAGACCCAGTACTTC.

In the case of this clonotype: One end of the junction is discordant with germline, which a read error may explain. The rearrangement links TRBV28 to TRBJ2-5; no reliable D call. The CDR3 extends over 11 amino acids. Germline values: CDR1 MDHEN, CDR2 SYDVKM. CDR3 DNA sequence: TGTGCCAGCAGTCCTCGAGAGGCCCAGTACTTC. It specifies CASSPREAQYF.

V is TRBV11-1 and J is TRBJ2-7; 10 bases align to TRBD2. The V gene end was trimmed by 2 bases and the J gene end by 2 bases; junction bases not matched to a gene: 15. Germline CDR1 reads SGHAT; CDR2 reads FQDESV (reference sequence). The CDR3 spans 19 residues. The CDR3 is CASSLQTGNSGGTPYEQYF. In DNA, the CDR3 is TGTGCCAGCAGCTTACAGACGGGTAATAGCGGGGGGACACCCTACGAGCAGTACTTC. Using reference TRBV11-1 and TRBJ2-7 for the parts outside the CDR3, the full variable domain is EAEVAQSPRYKITEKSQAVAFWCDPISGHATLYWYRQILGQGPELLVQFQDESVVDDSQLPKDRFSAERLKGVDSTLKIQPAELGDSAMYLCASSLQTGNSGGTPYEQYFGPGTRLTVT.

This clonotype was observed at least ten times. The chain employs TRBV10-3 and TRBJ1-3, with a weak D call TRBD1 (5 bases). Germline CDR1 ENHRY, CDR2 SYGVKD. Trimming removed 10 bases at V and 3 bases at J, with 10 bases between. The CDR3 runs to 12 residues. CDR3 region: CATQGSGNTIYF. The CDR3 DNA reads as TGTGCCACCCAGGGAAGTGGAAACACCATATATTTT.

This clonotype has just a few counts. The chain uses TRBV5-1 and TRBJ2-1; perhaps TRBD1 as D (6 bases). The CDR3 length is 17 residues. The germline CDR1 and CDR2 sequences are SGHRS and YFSETQ. The V end lost 5 bases, the J end lost 1 base, and 19 bases lay between the germline ends. CDR3 protein: CASRTGVSSGSYNEQFF. The CDR3 nucleotides are TGCGCCAGCAGGACAGGCGTATCTTCCGGGTCCTACAATGAGCAGTTCTTC.

The table lists this clonotype with a few counts. The chain couples TRBV7-2 to TRBJ2-2; possibly TRBD1 for D (5 bases). Trimming stripped 5 bases from V and 5 bases from J, with 12 bases between. The germline V gene has CDR1 SGHTA and CDR2 FQGNSA. The CDR3 spans 14 residues. CDR3 loop: CASSLRTTTGELFF. CDR3 nucleotide sequence: TGTGCCAGCAGCCTACGGACAACTACCGGGGAGCTGTTTTTT.

The chain recombines TRBV3-1 with TRBJ1-2; no definite D call. The V gene's germline CDR1 is LGHDT and CDR2 YNNKEL (reference sequence). V gave up 1 base and J gave up 7 bases, with 13 bases separating them. This CDR3 spans 14 amino acids. The CDR3 is CASSQGWTGSGYTF. In nucleotides, the CDR3 is TGTGCCAGCAGCCAAGGGTGGACTGGGAGTGGCTACACCTTC. The entire variable domain, with the rest obtained from reference TRBV3-1 and TRBJ1-2, is as follows: DTAVSQTPKYLVTQMGNDKSIKCEQNLGHDTMYWYKQDSKKFLKIMFSYNNKELIINETVPNRFSPKSPDKAHLNLHINSLELGDSAVYFCASSQGWTGSGYTFGSGTRLTVV.

This rearrangement joins TRBV9 to TRBJ2-7; perhaps TRBD1 as D (5 bases). The germline CDR1 and CDR2 sequences are SGDLS and YYNGEE. This CDR3 has 13 residues. Trimming took off 0 bases at V and 6 bases at J, with 10 bases between the two ends. CDR3 nucleotides: TGTGCCAGCAGCGTAGCAGGGTGGGGCGAGCAGTACTTC. Encoded protein: CASSVAGWGEQYF.

This clonotype occurred a few times. The V gene is TRBV7-9, the J gene TRBJ2-2; no firm D call. Deletions cut 2 bases from V and 9 bases from J, with 7 bases between. The CDR3 loop spans 12 amino acids. In germline, CDR1 is SEHNR, CDR2 FQNEAQ (reference sequence). CDR3 coding DNA: TGTGCCAGCAGCTTATCGAGCAGGGAGCTGTTTTTT. It yields the protein CASSLSSRELFF.

This rearrangement joins TRBV7-8 to TRBJ2-7; 8 bases are a match to TRBD1. This CDR3 has 16 residues. V lost 4 bases, J lost 3 bases, and 11 bases stayed unmatched. The germline V gene encodes CDR1 SGHVS and CDR2 FQNEAQ. CDR3 nucleotide sequence: TGTGCCAGCAGCTCCAAACGGACAGGGATCTTCTACGAGCAGTACTTC. This sequence encodes CASSSKRTGIFYEQYF.

This clonotype has a handful of counts. The chain combines TRBV12-3 or TRBV12-4 with TRBJ1-5; D not resolved. V was shortened by 3 bases and J by 5 bases, with 14 bases between the two germline ends. The CDR3 contains 15 residues. CDR3 protein: CASSFGQNADQPQHF. For the CDR3, the DNA is TGTGCCAGCAGTTTCGGGCAGAATGCTGATCAGCCCCAGCATTTT.

Only a few counts were recorded for this clonotype. The chain carries TRBV3-1 and TRBJ2-2; no clear D. Germline V gene lookup returns CDR1 LGHDT and CDR2 YNNKEL (reference sequence). CDR3 length: 14 residues. The germline V and J ends were trimmed by 1 base and 6 bases, with 9 bases remaining between them. The CDR3 protein is CASSQVRGAGELFF. CDR3 nucleotides: TGTGCCAGCAGCCAAGTCCGAGGCGCCGGGGAGCTGTTTTTT. Variable domain in full (rest from reference TRBV3-1 and TRBJ2-2): DTAVSQTPKYLVTQMGNDKSIKCEQNLGHDTMYWYKQDSKKFLKIMFSYNNKELIINETVPNRFSPKSPDKAHLNLHINSLELGDSAVYFCASSQVRGAGELFFGEGSRLTVL.

This chain connects TRBV20-1 to TRBJ2-7; D perhaps matches TRBD1 (6 bases). This CDR3 has 12 residues. V dropped 8 bases and J dropped 4 bases, with 15 bases sitting between them. Germline-derived CDR1 and CDR2 are DFQATT and SNEGSKA (reference sequence). The CDR3 is CSFLGTSYEQYF. For the CDR3, the DNA is TGCAGTTTTTTAGGGACAAGTTACGAGCAGTACTTC.